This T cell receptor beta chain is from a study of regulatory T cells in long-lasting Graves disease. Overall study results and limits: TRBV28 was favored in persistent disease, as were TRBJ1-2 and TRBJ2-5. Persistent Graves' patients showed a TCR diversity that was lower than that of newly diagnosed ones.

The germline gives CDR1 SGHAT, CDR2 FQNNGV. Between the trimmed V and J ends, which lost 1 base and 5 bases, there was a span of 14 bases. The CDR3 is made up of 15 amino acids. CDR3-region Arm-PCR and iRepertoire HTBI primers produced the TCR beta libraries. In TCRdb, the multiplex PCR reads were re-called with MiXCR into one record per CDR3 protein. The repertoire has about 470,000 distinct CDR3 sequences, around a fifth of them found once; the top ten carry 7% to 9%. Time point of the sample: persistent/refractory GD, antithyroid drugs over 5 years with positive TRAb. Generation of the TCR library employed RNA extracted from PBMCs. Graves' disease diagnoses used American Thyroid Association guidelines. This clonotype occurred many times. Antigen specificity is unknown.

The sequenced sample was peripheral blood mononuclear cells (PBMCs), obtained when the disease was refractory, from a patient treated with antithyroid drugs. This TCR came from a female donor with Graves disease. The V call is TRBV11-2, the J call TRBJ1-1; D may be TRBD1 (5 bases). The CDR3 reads CASSLVEPDSTEAFF. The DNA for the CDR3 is TGTGCCAGCAGCTTAGTAGAACCCGACAGTACTGAAGCTTTCTTT.